Following are 30 T cell receptor beta chains from one sample sequenced in a study of blood T cell repertoires in COVID-19. The method was immunoSEQ multiplex PCR; TCRdb's version includes in-frame clones alone and lacks a portion of them. The sample records some 120,000 clones, about 84% being singletons. Sequencing was performed on peripheral blood. Receptors were obtained from a man between 60 and 75 years old with acute or convalescent COVID-19.

This chain uses TRBV6-2 or TRBV6-3 with TRBJ2-4; D is perhaps TRBD2 (5 bases). The germline V gene has CDR1 MNHEY and CDR2 SVGEGT. V dropped 2 bases and J dropped 0 bases, with 14 bases sitting between them. The CDR3 has 17 residues. The CDR3 region is CASSYHSSGIAKNIQYF. The CDR3 DNA sequence: TGTGCCAGCAGTTACCACTCCTCGGGGATAGCCAAAAACATTCAGTACTTC.

This clone was found once. The rearrangement uses TRBV7-9 and TRBJ2-1; D unclear. From germline, CDR1 is SEHNR and CDR2 FQNEAQ (reference sequence). V was trimmed by 4 bases and J by 8 bases, leaving 6 bases between them. CDR3 length: 11 amino acids. DNA for the CDR3: TGTGCCAGCAGCTCATCGGATGAGCAGTTCTTC. It encodes CASSSSDEQFF.

The CDR3 DNA reads as TGTGCCAGCAGCTTAGGGCCCGGGGGTAGCACAGATACGCAGTATTTT. Amino acids: CASSLGPGGSTDTQYF. The rearrangement links TRBV7-7 to TRBJ2-3; D may be TRBD2 (6 bases). From germline, CDR1 is SSHAT and CDR2 FNYEAQ (reference sequence). The CDR3 totals 16 residues. The V gene lost 1 base and the J gene lost 0 bases, with 11 bases spanning the gap.

The chain has TRBV7-3 and TRBJ2-7; the match to TRBD1 covers 7 bases. Unmatched junction bases numbered 10, after V lost 2 bases and J lost 6 bases. The CDR3 is 15 amino acids. In germline, CDR1 is SGHTA, CDR2 FQGTGA. The CDR3 is CASSLGPRGSREQYF. CDR3 DNA: TGTGCCAGCAGCTTAGGGCCCAGGGGGTCCCGCGAGCAGTACTTC. Drawing the rest from reference TRBV7-3 and TRBJ2-7, the complete variable domain is GAGVSQTPSNKVTEKGKYVELRCDPISGHTALYWYRQSLGQGPEFLIYFQGTGAADDSGLPNDRFFAVRPEGSVSTLKIQRTERGDSAVYLCASSLGPRGSREQYFGPGTRLTVT.

The chain uses TRBV5-4 and TRBJ2-5; 8 nucleotides agree with TRBD2. The CDR3 runs to 15 residues. CDR1 is SGHNT and CDR2 is YYREEE in the germline V gene (reference sequence). After removal of 4 bases from V and 0 bases from J, the junction contained 5 bases not matched to a gene. CDR3: CASSPGLGYQETQYF. DNA of the CDR3: TGTGCCAGCAGCCCGGGACTAGGGTACCAAGAGACCCAGTACTTC.

This clone was seen only once. One end of the junction varies from germline; a read error may be responsible. V gene TRBV7-8 combines with J gene TRBJ1-5; D might be TRBD1 (5 bases). This CDR3 is 14 amino acids long. Germline V gives CDR1 SGHVS, CDR2 FQNEAQ. CDR3: CASRLDSSNQPQHF. CDR3 DNA sequence: TGTGCCAGCAGATTAGACAGTAGCAATCAGCCCCAGCATTTT.

The rearrangement joins TRBV5-1 to TRBJ2-2; 7 positions match TRBD1. After removal of 0 bases from V and 4 bases from J, the junction contained 9 bases not matched to a gene. CDR3 length: 17 amino acids. CDR1 and CDR2 (germline): SGHRS, YFSETQ. DNA of the CDR3: TGCGCCAGCAGCTTGGAGGGGACAGAGCTTACCACCGGGGAGCTGTTTTTT. It yields the protein CASSLEGTELTTGELFF.

The sample holds one count of this clone. This sequence joins TRBV6-5 and TRBJ1-2, with D unclear. CDR1 is MNHEY, CDR2 SVGAGI, per germline. The CDR3 has 13 residues. V was cut by 6 bases and J by 2 bases, with 10 bases left in between. This chain's CDR3 is CASSRVQNYGYTF. CDR3 nucleotides: TGTGCCAGCAGCCGGGTCCAAAACTATGGCTACACCTTC.

The genes are TRBV27 and TRBJ2-7; 9 nucleotides agree with TRBD1. The CDR3 spans 14 residues. V gave up 5 bases and J gave up 3 bases; unmatched junction bases: 5. CDR1 and CDR2 (germline): MNHEY, SMNVEV (reference sequence). The CDR3 protein is CASSRGTGIYEQYF. CDR3 DNA: TGTGCCAGCAGTCGGGGGACAGGGATCTACGAGCAGTACTTC.

This rearrangement joins TRBV6-1 to TRBJ2-3; 7 bases agree with TRBD1. Germline trimming cut 1 base from V and 0 bases from J; bases unmatched to any gene: 1. The CDR3 totals 15 residues. Per germline, CDR1 MNHNS and CDR2 SASEGT. CDR3 DNA sequence: TGTGCCAGCAGTGAAGGGACAGGCAGCACAGATACGCAGTATTTT. Encoded protein: CASSEGTGSTDTQYF.

The sample holds one count of this clone. V and J are TRBV6-1 and TRBJ1-6; D is uncertain. Trimming shortened V by 2 bases and J by 7 bases, and 6 bases separated the two germline ends. Germline-derived CDR1 and CDR2 are MNHNS and SASEGT. The CDR3 length is 13 residues. In nucleotides, the CDR3 is TGTGCCAGCAGTGAATCCAGGAATTCACCCCTCCACTTT. It yields the protein CASSESRNSPLHF.

This chain uses TRBV28 with TRBJ1-5; D is uncertain. The CDR3 totals 14 residues. V gave up 6 bases and J gave up 3 bases, with 12 bases separating them. Germline V CDR1 and CDR2: MDHEN, SYDVKM. CDR3 nucleotides: TGTGCCAGCAGACCAGGAGGCCCCAATCAGCCCCAGCATTTT. It codes for CASRPGGPNQPQHF.

The chain uses TRBV18 and TRBJ2-2, with D possibly being TRBD1 (6 bases). CDR1 and CDR2 from the germline V gene are KGHSH and LQKENI. V was shortened by 3 bases and J by 3 bases, with 8 bases between the two germline ends. The CDR3 has 14 residues. The CDR3 spells CASSPGADTGELFF. CDR3 nucleotides: TGTGCCAGCTCACCGGGGGCCGACACCGGGGAGCTGTTTTTT.

The chain has TRBV28 and TRBJ2-1; 9 bases are a match to TRBD1. The CDR3 consists of 16 residues. The germline V gene has CDR1 MDHEN and CDR2 SYDVKM. Germline trimming cut 2 bases from V and 6 bases from J; bases unmatched to any gene: 8. The CDR3 reads CASSLVGQGSANEQFF. The CDR3 DNA is TGTGCCAGCAGTTTAGTGGGACAGGGTTCGGCCAATGAGCAGTTCTTC.

This chain uses TRBV6-2 or TRBV6-3 with TRBJ1-2; D is unclear. V lost 5 bases and J 2 bases, leaving 15 bases between the germline ends. The V gene's germline CDR1 is MNHEY and CDR2 SVGEGT. This CDR3 contains 15 residues. The DNA for the CDR3 is TGTGCCAGCAGTCGTCTAGGAGTTGGAAACTATGGCTACACCTTC. Amino acid sequence: CASSRLGVGNYGYTF.

This chain uses TRBV25-1 with TRBJ1-6; D unclear. Germline CDR1 MGHDK, CDR2 SYGVNS. The length of the CDR3 is 15 residues. V dropped 10 bases and J dropped 9 bases, with 22 bases sitting between them. Here the CDR3 DNA reads TGTGCCACTTCAGAACCCACCGTATTTGGTTCACCCCTCCACTTT. Translation: CATSEPTVFGSPLHF.

The rearrangement links TRBV19 to TRBJ2-7; 9 bases are a match to TRBD2. V trimming: 0 bases; J trimming: 0 bases; junction bases outside the gene matches: 6. The length of the CDR3 is 17 residues. CDR1 is LNHDA, CDR2 SQIVND, per germline (reference sequence). The CDR3 spells CASSIEVTSGVSYEQYF. DNA of the CDR3: TGTGCCAGTAGTATAGAGGTGACTAGCGGCGTCTCCTACGAGCAGTACTTC.

This clone was observed a few times. J is TRBJ1-2 and V is TRBV12-3 or TRBV12-4, with D perhaps TRBD1 (5 bases). The CDR3 runs to 13 residues. V was trimmed by 1 base and J by 4 bases, leaving 7 bases between them. The CDR3 region is CASSLGQPYGYTF. In nucleotides, the CDR3 is TGTGCCAGCAGTTTAGGACAGCCCTATGGCTACACCTTC.

The table lists this clone with a few counts. V is TRBV4-2 and J is TRBJ2-1; 12 nucleotides line up with TRBD2. The CDR3 extends over 18 amino acids. V gave up 1 base and J gave up 5 bases; unmatched junction bases: 9. CDR1 and CDR2 (germline): LGHNA, YNFKEQ. The CDR3 DNA reads as TGTGCCAGCAGCCAAGCGACTAGCGGGAGAGGGGATCACAATGAGCAGTTCTTC. It encodes CASSQATSGRGDHNEQFF.

Of note for this clone: This specimen includes other DNA sequences encoding the same CDR3. CDR3 in DNA: TGTGCCAGTACTCCGGGACAGGCCGATCAGCCCCAGCATTTT. It yields the protein CASTPGQADQPQHF. This chain uses TRBV19 with TRBJ1-5; 8 bases map to TRBD1. Trimming removed 7 bases from V and 5 bases from J; junction bases left unmatched: 7. The CDR3 sequence is 14 residues long. The germline gives CDR1 LNHDA, CDR2 SQIVND (reference sequence).

The rearrangement links TRBV9 to TRBJ1-2; D gene ambiguous. Trimming pared 0 bases from V and 3 bases from J, leaving 6 bases between. This CDR3 comprises 13 residues. In germline, CDR1 is SGDLS, CDR2 YYNGEE. The CDR3 reads CASSVDGDYGYTF. The CDR3 DNA reads as TGTGCCAGCAGCGTAGACGGGGACTATGGCTACACCTTC.

V gene TRBV5-1 combines with J gene TRBJ1-1; the match to TRBD1 covers 10 bases. V was pared by 3 bases and J by 5 bases, with 10 bases of the junction left unmatched. Looked up from germline, CDR1 is SGHRS and CDR2 is YFSETQ. The CDR3 spans 16 residues. CDR3 DNA sequence: TGCGCCAGCAGCTGGAGGACAGGGGGACGCAAGACTGAAGCTTTCTTT. Translating it yields CASSWRTGGRKTEAFF. Full variable domain (missing parts from reference TRBV5-1 and TRBJ1-1): KAGVTQTPRYLIKTRGQQVTLSCSPISGHRSVSWYQQTPGQGLQFLFEYFSETQRNKGNFPGRFSGRQFSNSRSEMNVSTLELGDSALYLCASSWRTGGRKTEAFFGQGTRLTVV.

This chain uses TRBV29-1 with TRBJ2-5; tentative D call: TRBD1 (6 bases). The CDR3 runs 12 residues. Germline V gene data show CDR1 as SQVTM and CDR2 as ANQGSEA. V was clipped by 4 bases and J by 3 bases, with 9 bases between them. DNA of the CDR3: TGCAGCGTTGTGAAGGGGGAAGAGACCCAGTACTTC. It codes for CSVVKGEETQYF.

The genes are TRBV5-4 and TRBJ1-4; D perhaps matches TRBD1 (5 bases). This CDR3 is 14 amino acids long. Germline V gene lookup returns CDR1 SGHNT and CDR2 YYREEE (reference sequence). Trimming removed 1 base at V and 7 bases at J, with 11 bases between. The CDR3 bases are TGTGCCAGCAGCTTGAGGGGTGCCAGTGAAAAACTGTTTTTT. Translating gives CASSLRGASEKLFF.

This clone showed up just once. The V gene is TRBV7-3, the J gene TRBJ1-2, with TRBD1 matching over 9 bases. Losses at the gene ends were 1 base for V and 6 bases for J; bases not matched to a gene: 12. This CDR3 contains 17 residues. The V gene's germline CDR1 is SGHTA and CDR2 FQGTGA. The CDR3 nucleotides are TGTGCCAGCAGCTTAAGGTACAGGGGGCAAGATTGTAATGGCTACACCTTC. Protein: CASSLRYRGQDCNGYTF.

The V and J genes are TRBV24-1 and TRBJ1-2; 8 bases are a match to TRBD1. The CDR3 runs to 14 residues. Losses at the gene ends were 4 bases for V and 4 bases for J; bases not matched to a gene: 4. Per the germline V gene, CDR1 is KGHDR and CDR2 is SFDVKD. As DNA, the CDR3 is TGTGCCACCAGTGACTTAGACAGGGGCTATGGCTACACCTTC. Protein sequence: CATSDLDRGYGYTF.

The rearrangement uses TRBV6-6 and TRBJ2-4; tentatively, D is TRBD2 (5 bases). The CDR3 spans 11 residues. The germline V gene encodes CDR1 MNHNY and CDR2 SVGAGI (reference sequence). V was clipped by 5 bases and J by 7 bases, with 6 bases between them. The DNA for the CDR3 is TGTGCCAGCAGTCCTAGCAACATTCAGTACTTC. Its translation is CASSPSNIQYF.

This clone was picked up one time. This chain joins TRBV7-8 and TRBJ2-2; a weak D match, TRBD1 (5 bases). The CDR3 runs 18 residues. CDR1 and CDR2 from the germline V gene are SGHVS and FQNEAQ. The V end lost 4 bases, the J end lost 3 bases, and 21 bases lay between the germline ends. The CDR3 nucleotides read TGTGCCAGCAGCTCCAAACCCTTTACAGGTGTGGACACCGGGGAGCTGTTTTTT. Translating gives CASSSKPFTGVDTGELFF. The full variable domain, completed using reference TRBV7-8 and TRBJ2-2, is GAGVSQSPRYKVAKRGQDVALRCDPISGHVSLFWYQQALGQGPEFLTYFQNEAQLDKSGLPSDRFFAERPEGSVSTLKIQRTQQEDSAVYLCASSSKPFTGVDTGELFFGEGSRLTVL.

The J gene is TRBJ2-2, the V gene TRBV12-2; no check of the table's D call, TRBD2, against the DNA was made. TRBV12-2 has pseudogene status. CDR3 length: 17 amino acids. The chain's CDR3 is CASRLVFGGKNTGELFF. In DNA, the CDR3 is TGTGCAAGTCGCTTAGTGTTTGGCGGGAAAAACACCGGGGAGCTGTTTTTT.

CDR3 in amino acids: CASSLTAQVTYYGYTF. The CDR3 DNA sequence: TGTGCCAGCAGCCTAACCGCACAGGTGACTTACTATGGCTACACCTTC. V is TRBV6-2 or TRBV6-3 and J is TRBJ1-2, with D perhaps matching TRBD1 (5 bases). Germline CDR1 is MNHEY and CDR2 is SVGEGT. CDR3 length: 16 residues. V lost 6 bases and J 3 bases, leaving 20 bases between the germline ends.